This T cell receptor beta chain comes out of a study of T cell responses to AZD1222 COVID-19 vaccine (dated by TCRdb to the early 2020s). About the investigation overall: AZD1222 recipients given second doses at about 4 weeks or at about 12 weeks were pooled, since spike-specific TCR depth and breadth were not found to differ between the two schedules. A total of 230 to 250 trial participants underwent TCR sequencing, of whom 207 had received two doses of AZD1222 and some 25 had received two doses of the MenACWY control vaccine. Trial participants were enrolled by age into 18-55, 56-69 and 70-plus year subgroups, with around 150, 28 and 57 TCR-sequenced participants respectively.

The time point label, as the study defines it: baseline before first vaccination. Vaccinee samples came from UK trials COV001 and COV002, including a single-blind randomized controlled phase 2/3 trial of AZD1222 (ChAdOx1 nCoV-19) in healthy adults. For TCRbeta chain sequencing, PBMC samples were collected from trial participants at day 0 and at day 28 after the second dose. CDR1 and CDR2 are read off the germline V gene as SGHDT and YYEEEE. The CDR3 goes from the cysteine to the phenylalanine over 16 residues. Only CDR3 DNA remains: 48 bases, in frame from the first base. Relative to germline, V is 3 bases shorter and J is 0 bases shorter, with 13 bases between their ends. The full study reports these points: Participants were mostly white British, with more females than males. The authors suggested clonal diversity may have been underestimated. Conclusions about previously exposed vaccinees were limited because only six or seven AZD1222 recipients were SARS-CoV-2 seropositive at baseline. Reportedly, almost half of the unique spike-specific TCRs recognized epitopes lying outside the regions that are mutated in the B.1.351 and B.1.1.7 variants. No day 14 peak-response samples were available, so repertoires were characterized only after the peak T cell response. The vaccine-associated CD4 TCRs covered the entire spike protein, and the dominant responses fell in regions 160-218 and 743-854. Spike-specific TCR breadth and depth rose significantly after two AZD1222 doses compared with day 0 and with MenACWY recipients. The 56-69-year group was small, and its depth increase did not reach significance, likely because of low power.

The CDR3 regions of human TCRbeta chains were subjected to immunosequencing. In the authors' own workflow: Repertoire TCRs were checked for matches against a reference library of SARS-CoV-2-specific TCRs that had been generated using the MIRA antigen-specificity platform. Breadth was defined as the fraction of unique TCRs that were SARS-CoV-2-associated, and depth was defined as the fraction of total T cells that were SARS-CoV-2-associated. Each spike-specific TCR was assigned to its reactive spike region and to a CD4 or CD8 class using the MIRA data. Log10-transformed breadth and depth values were compared by one-way ANOVA with Sidak's multiple comparisons tests. As stored in TCRdb, this immuneACCESS dataset retains in-frame rearrangements with V and J assigned. A fraction of the clones does not appear; measured against another copy, unresolved V genes explain less than half of the discrepancy, and the remainder lacks a known reason. Clonal size and the V and J genes are those of that table, whereas D and trimming came from the DNA. The table for this sample lists approximately 110,000 clones; around 86% of them were counted only once. The leading ten clones occupy approximately 8.1% of the sample.

In its sample, this clone was seen a few times. This receptor's antigen is unknown. No base qualities exist here, and no much larger clone lies one base off it. The sample was peripheral blood, taken on day 0 of AZD1222 vaccination. This receptor chain uses TRBV5-6 and TRBJ2-1; the D gene remains uncertain. The source is an adult in good health. CDR3 region: CASSSALYISYNEQFF. The base sequence is TGTGCCAGCAGCTCGGCGCTTTATATCTCCTACAATGAGCAGTTCTTC.